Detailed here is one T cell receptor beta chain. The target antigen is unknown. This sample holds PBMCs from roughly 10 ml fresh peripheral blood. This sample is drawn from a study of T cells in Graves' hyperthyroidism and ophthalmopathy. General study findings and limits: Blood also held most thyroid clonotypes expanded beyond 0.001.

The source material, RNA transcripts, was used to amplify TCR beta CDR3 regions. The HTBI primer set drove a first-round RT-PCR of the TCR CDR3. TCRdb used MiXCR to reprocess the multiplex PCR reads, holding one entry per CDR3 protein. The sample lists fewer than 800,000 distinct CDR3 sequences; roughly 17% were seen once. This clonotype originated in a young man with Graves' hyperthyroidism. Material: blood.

CDR3 loop: CASSLTSGIDAYNEQFF. The CDR3 coding sequence is TGTGCCAGCAGCTTGACTAGCGGGATAGACGCCTACAATGAGCAGTTCTTC. This rearrangement joins TRBV5-8 to TRBJ2-1, with 10 bases fitting TRBD2. Germline values: CDR1 SGHTS, CDR2 YDEGEE. CDR3 length equals 17 residues. J gave up 2 bases and V 1 base, and 6 bases lay outside the gene matches.